This TCR beta chain was identified in a study of regulatory T cells in long-lasting Graves disease. Study-level information: Graves' patients, newly diagnosed, had taken antithyroid drugs under 3 months.

Time point denoted: newly diagnosed GD, antithyroid drugs for less than 3 months. The TCR library was made from RNA extracted from PBMCs. In building TCR beta libraries, iRepertoire HTBI primers were used together with Arm-PCR of CDR3 regions. TCRdb redid the calling of the multiplex PCR reads with MiXCR, one entry per CDR3 protein. The sample has 600,000 to 650,000 distinct CDR3 sequences, around 17% seen once. Germline trimming cut 10 bases from V and 2 bases from J; bases unmatched to any gene: 8. The CDR3 runs to 14 residues. The germline V gene has CDR1 MDHEN and CDR2 SYDVKM. These data were also reused for a study on T cells in Graves' hyperthyroidism and ophthalmopathy. That investigation notes: Patients having uncontrolled infection, another autoimmune disease, pregnancy or lactation were not included. Using the HTBI primer set, a first-round RT-PCR was run on the TCR CDR3. Most clonotypes that expanded in the thyroid above 0.001 also showed up in blood.

V gene TRBV28 combines with J gene TRBJ2-3; 8 bases agree with TRBD2. This receptor was taken from a woman aged 25 to 39 with Graves disease. The sample here was peripheral blood mononuclear cells (PBMCs), taken at new diagnosis, from a patient treated with antithyroid drugs. The CDR3 DNA sequence: TGTGCCACCCGCGGGAGGCCGATCACAGATACGCAGTATTTT. Amino acid sequence: CATRGRPITDTQYF.